The source of this T cell receptor beta chain is a study of shared T cell receptors in the human thymus. The assay was immunoSEQ multiplex PCR, and TCRdb's table has in-frame clones only and misses some. The sample holds hundreds of thousands of clones, approximately 87% seen once. The CDR3 contains 18 residues. Germline V gives CDR1 MDHEN, CDR2 SYDVKM. Trimming removed 1 base from V and 2 bases from J; junction bases left unmatched: 10. The same specimen was also included in a second study, on human thymus T cells. That study adds: From resections taken during corrective heart surgery, the thymus tissue was obtained. Unrelated individuals reportedly shared highly overlapping thymic TCR repertoires.

The TCR originated in a boy in the first two years of life with a congenital heart defect. Source material: thymocytes. This chain uses TRBV28 with TRBJ2-7, with 11 bases matching TRBD2. The CDR3 DNA is TGTGCCAGCAGTTTATCGAATCAATTAGCGGGAGGGCCCTACGAGCAGTACTTC. Translated, it gives CASSLSNQLAGGPYEQYF. The complete variable domain, with remaining parts taken from reference TRBV28 and TRBJ2-7, reads DVKVTQSSRYLVKRTGEKVFLECVQDMDHENMFWYRQDPGLGLRLIYFSYDVKMKEKGDIPEGYSVSREKKERFSLILESASTNQTSMYLCASSLSNQLAGGPYEQYFGPGTRLTVT.